The clone carrying this TCR beta chain was recorded a few times. Its antigen is not known. This record comes from a study of cytomegalovirus exposure and HLA in healthy donors. Findings and limits, study-wide: Upon later analysis, HLA-associated TCR beta chains proved more clonally expanded than other, equally common chains. With further analysis later on, most CMV-associated TCR beta chains appeared HLA-restricted. Follow-up analysis later connected one missense variant in DCLRE1C with trimming of TCR beta V- and J-genes.

PCR employed 60 Vbeta and 13 Jbeta primers. In the original processing: In a later analysis, the count reached approximately 80 million unique TCR beta chains, with roughly 12 million shared. Produced via immunoSEQ multiplex PCR; TCRdb's table is partial and in-frame only. D and trimming come from the DNA, and the V and J calls and clone size come from that table. The data hold about 160,000 clones, with 65% to 80% observed a single time. Trimming shortened V by 1 base and J by 0 bases, and 10 bases separated the two germline ends. The CDR3 extends over 16 amino acids. CDR1 MDHEN and CDR2 SYDVKM come from the germline V gene.

This sequence originates from a man aged 35-49 years in good health and CMV-seronegative. The chain couples TRBV28 to TRBJ1-5; D uncertain. Source material: PBMCs. The DNA of the CDR3 is TGTGCCAGCAGTTTATTGAGGCGGATTAGCAATCAGCCCCAGCATTTT. This translates into CASSLLRRISNQPQHF.